The rows below give T cell receptor beta chains drawn from one sample of a study of technical replicates of blood from a few donors. TCRdb's table, derived via immunoSEQ multiplex PCR, lists solely in-frame clones and lacks some. The sample shows about 84,000 clones, approximately 97% of them seen only once. What was sequenced was T cells isolated from PBMCs. The origin of the receptors is a human donor in good health. Each CDR3 is given with its conserved first and last residue. D genes are given only for firm matches. The listing skips clone size in some rows; elsewhere it reads once, few, many or a size class.

abundance: .
j_gene: TRBJ1-6
d_gene: .
v_gene: TRBV7-9
CDR3nt: TGTGCCAGCACCGTGACAGAGAATTCACCCCTCCACTTT
CDR3aa: CASTVTENSPLHF

abundance: once
j_gene: TRBJ2-7
d_gene: TRBD2
v_gene: TRBV4-1
CDR3nt: TGCGCCAGCAGCCGAATTAGCGGGATAGGTTACGAGCAGTACTTC
CDR3aa: CASSRISGIGYEQYF

abundance: .
j_gene: TRBJ2-3
d_gene: TRBD2
v_gene: TRBV27
CDR3nt: TGTGCCAGCAGTTTAAGCCTACCATACCGGGAGGCCGCCCTCAGCACAGATACGCAGTATTTT
CDR3aa: CASSLSLPYREAALSTDTQYF

abundance: .
j_gene: TRBJ2-2
d_gene: .
v_gene: TRBV28
CDR3nt: TGTGCCAGCAATTCGGTGTCCCCCAACACCGGGGAGCTGTTTTTT
CDR3aa: CASNSVSPNTGELFF

abundance: .
j_gene: TRBJ2-7
d_gene: TRBD2
v_gene: TRBV7-6
CDR3nt: TGTGCCAGCAGCTTAGCGGGACTAGCGGACTACGAGCAGTACTTC
CDR3aa: CASSLAGLADYEQYF

abundance: .
j_gene: TRBJ2-7
d_gene: .
v_gene: TRBV6-1
CDR3nt: TGTGCCGGGAGAGAAGGGAGCTCCTACGAGCAGTACTTC
CDR3aa: CAGREGSSYEQYF

abundance: .
j_gene: TRBJ1-1
d_gene: .
v_gene: TRBV19
CDR3nt: TGTGCCAGTAGTATAGAGGACAGGAACACTGAAGCTTTCTTT
CDR3aa: CASSIEDRNTEAFF

abundance: .
j_gene: TRBJ1-5
d_gene: TRBD1
v_gene: TRBV2
CDR3nt: TGTGCCAGCAAGGGACAGAGCAATCAGCCCCAGCATTTT
CDR3aa: CASKGQSNQPQHF

abundance: .
j_gene: TRBJ1-1
d_gene: .
v_gene: TRBV30
CDR3nt: TGTGCCTGGAGCGGGGGTCTAACGGACACTGAAGCTTTCTTT
CDR3aa: CAWSGGLTDTEAFF

abundance: few
j_gene: TRBJ2-2
d_gene: TRBD2
v_gene: TRBV15
CDR3nt: TGTGCCACCAGCAGAGTAGCGGGAGGGCCCGGGGAGCTGTTTTTT
CDR3aa: CATSRVAGGPGELFF

abundance: .
j_gene: TRBJ1-1
d_gene: TRBD1
v_gene: TRBV6-5
CDR3nt: TGTGCCAGCAGCCGCGGGACAGGGAGTAACACTGAAGCTTTCTTT
CDR3aa: CASSRGTGSNTEAFF

abundance: .
j_gene: TRBJ2-7
d_gene: .
v_gene: TRBV7-9
CDR3nt: TGTGCCAGCAGCCCAAGCAGGTACGAGCAGTACTTC
CDR3aa: CASSPSRYEQYF

abundance: .
j_gene: TRBJ2-1
d_gene: TRBD1
v_gene: TRBV28
CDR3nt: TGTGCCAGCAGCCAACCGACAGGGCACAATGAGCAGTTCTTC
CDR3aa: CASSQPTGHNEQFF

abundance: .
j_gene: TRBJ2-7
d_gene: .
v_gene: TRBV4-1
CDR3nt: TGCGCCAGCAGCCAAGTTACTAGTTCCTACGAGCAGTACTTC
CDR3aa: CASSQVTSSYEQYF

abundance: .
j_gene: TRBJ2-7
d_gene: TRBD2
v_gene: TRBV18
CDR3nt: TGTGCCACCTCGGAGACACGCGGACTAGCGGGAGTGCCCGAGCAGTACTTC
CDR3aa: CATSETRGLAGVPEQYF

abundance: .
j_gene: TRBJ1-2
d_gene: TRBD1
v_gene: TRBV7-9
CDR3nt: TGTGCCAGCAGCGCGTCCATGGACAGGGCGGATGGCTACACCTTC
CDR3aa: CASSASMDRADGYTF

abundance: .
j_gene: TRBJ2-1
d_gene: TRBD1
v_gene: TRBV7-3
CDR3nt: TGTGCCAGCAGCCCCGGAGCCAGGGGGTACAATGAGCAGTTCTTC
CDR3aa: CASSPGARGYNEQFF

abundance: .
j_gene: TRBJ2-1
d_gene: TRBD2
v_gene: TRBV7-8
CDR3nt: TGTGCCAGCAGCTTATGGAGACTAGCTATCCATGAGCAGTTCTTC
CDR3aa: CASSLWRLAIHEQFF

abundance: .
j_gene: TRBJ2-7
d_gene: .
v_gene: TRBV6-1
CDR3nt: TGTGCCAGCAGCGCGGCGGAAATCTACGAGCAGTACTTC
CDR3aa: CASSAAEIYEQYF

abundance: .
j_gene: TRBJ2-7
d_gene: TRBD2
v_gene: TRBV6-6
CDR3nt: TGTGCCAGCAGCCCCGGACTAGCGGAGCCCTACGAGCAGTACTTC
CDR3aa: CASSPGLAEPYEQYF

abundance: once
j_gene: TRBJ2-7
d_gene: .
v_gene: TRBV5-1
CDR3nt: TGCGCCAGCAGGGCCGCCTCCCCATACGAAGAGCAGTACTTC
CDR3aa: CASRAASPYEEQYF

abundance: .
j_gene: TRBJ1-3
d_gene: .
v_gene: TRBV9
CDR3nt: TGTGCCAGCAGCGTTGGCGGGGTAGAAGGAAACACCATATATTTT
CDR3aa: CASSVGGVEGNTIYF

abundance: .
j_gene: TRBJ2-2
d_gene: .
v_gene: TRBV14
CDR3nt: TGTGCCAGCAGCCCGTCCGGACTCCCTACCTTGGGGGAGCTGTTTTTT
CDR3aa: CASSPSGLPTLGELFF

abundance: .
j_gene: TRBJ2-5
d_gene: .
v_gene: TRBV7-9
CDR3nt: TGTGCCAGCAACCCCTGGACCCCCGGGGGAGAGACCCAGTACTTC
CDR3aa: CASNPWTPGGETQYF

abundance: .
j_gene: TRBJ2-7
d_gene: .
v_gene: TRBV7-9
CDR3nt: TGTGCCAGCAGCTCTCTTTTACTAGGATCCTACGAGCAGTACTTC
CDR3aa: CASSSLLLGSYEQYF

abundance: .
j_gene: TRBJ1-2
d_gene: TRBD1
v_gene: TRBV28
CDR3nt: TGTGCCAGCAGCCCGGGACAGGGGAGTGGTGGCTACACCTTC
CDR3aa: CASSPGQGSGGYTF

abundance: .
j_gene: TRBJ1-6
d_gene: TRBD1
v_gene: TRBV4-2
CDR3nt: TGTGCCAGCAGCCAAGCTGGGGACAGGGACGATTCACCCCTCCACTTT
CDR3aa: CASSQAGDRDDSPLHF

abundance: once
j_gene: TRBJ2-7
d_gene: TRBD2
v_gene: TRBV6-6
CDR3nt: TGTGCCAGCAGCCGGGGGGGAGGGCCCACCTACGAGCAGTACTTC
CDR3aa: CASSRGGGPTYEQYF

abundance: .
j_gene: TRBJ2-5
d_gene: TRBD1
v_gene: TRBV25-1
CDR3nt: TGTGCCAGCAGTGGCCCCTCGGGACAGGTAGAGACCCAGTACTTC
CDR3aa: CASSGPSGQVETQYF

abundance: .
j_gene: TRBJ2-7
d_gene: .
v_gene: TRBV4-1
CDR3nt: TGCGCCAGCAGCCGAGAGGTGGGGAGCTCCTACGAGCAGTACTTC
CDR3aa: CASSREVGSSYEQYF

abundance: .
j_gene: TRBJ1-6
d_gene: .
v_gene: TRBV30
CDR3nt: TGTGCCTCGTACATTGGGGGGTGGTCACCCCTCCACTTT
CDR3aa: CASYIGGWSPLHF

abundance: .
j_gene: TRBJ1-2
d_gene: .
v_gene: TRBV6-5
CDR3nt: TGTGCCAGCAGTTATAGCGGTAGGGGCTATGGCTACACCTTC
CDR3aa: CASSYSGRGYGYTF

abundance: .
j_gene: TRBJ2-5
d_gene: .
v_gene: TRBV4-1
CDR3nt: TGCGCCAGCAGCCAAGAGGGGGCAGAGACCCAGTACTTC
CDR3aa: CASSQEGAETQYF

abundance: .
j_gene: TRBJ2-5
d_gene: TRBD1
v_gene: TRBV7-7
CDR3nt: TGTGCTAGCAGCTTAGGGGGCGCCTCCGGGGAGACCCAGTACTTC
CDR3aa: CASSLGGASGETQYF

abundance: .
j_gene: TRBJ2-3
d_gene: .
v_gene: TRBV28
CDR3nt: TGTGCCAGCAGTTCACAGGCAGATACGCAGTATTTT
CDR3aa: CASSSQADTQYF

abundance: .
j_gene: TRBJ2-7
d_gene: .
v_gene: TRBV11-2
CDR3nt: TGTGCCAGCAGCTACGAGGGGGTGGGGATAGTCTACGAGCAGTACTTC
CDR3aa: CASSYEGVGIVYEQYF

abundance: .
j_gene: TRBJ2-7
d_gene: .
v_gene: TRBV20-1
CDR3nt: TGCAGTGCTAGCCCTAGCTCCGAGCAGTACTTC
CDR3aa: CSASPSSEQYF

abundance: .
j_gene: TRBJ2-7
d_gene: .
v_gene: TRBV6-1
CDR3nt: TGTGCCAGCAGTGAATTCCAGGGTGCCAGGTACGAGCAGTACTTC
CDR3aa: CASSEFQGARYEQYF

abundance: .
j_gene: TRBJ2-2
d_gene: .
v_gene: TRBV5-5
CDR3nt: TGTGCCAGCAGAGGGGGCCGGGGGCAGGACACCGGGGAGCTGTTTTTT
CDR3aa: CASRGGRGQDTGELFF

abundance: .
j_gene: TRBJ1-2
d_gene: TRBD1
v_gene: TRBV27
CDR3nt: TGTGCCAGCAGTTTCGGGACAGGACTTTACACCTTC
CDR3aa: CASSFGTGLYTF

abundance: .
j_gene: TRBJ1-4
d_gene: .
v_gene: TRBV7-6
CDR3nt: TGTGCCAGCAGCCTTCAACAGGGAACTAATGAAAAACTGTTTTTT
CDR3aa: CASSLQQGTNEKLFF

abundance: .
j_gene: TRBJ2-7
d_gene: TRBD2
v_gene: TRBV27
CDR3nt: TGTGCCAGCAGTTTATCGGGGGGGACTTCCTACGAGCAGTACTTC
CDR3aa: CASSLSGGTSYEQYF

abundance: .
j_gene: TRBJ2-5
d_gene: .
v_gene: TRBV15
CDR3nt: TGTGCCACCAGCCCCCCCTATGAAGAGACCCAGTACTTC
CDR3aa: CATSPPYEETQYF

abundance: .
j_gene: TRBJ2-1
d_gene: .
v_gene: TRBV27
CDR3nt: TGTGCCAGCAGTTGGTCCCTCCCGGGAGACTACAATGAGCAGTTCTTC
CDR3aa: CASSWSLPGDYNEQFF

abundance: .
j_gene: TRBJ2-4
d_gene: .
v_gene: TRBV5-1
CDR3nt: TGCGCCAGCAGCTTGGGGACAACTATGAACATTCAGTACTTC
CDR3aa: CASSLGTTMNIQYF

abundance: .
j_gene: TRBJ1-4
d_gene: .
v_gene: TRBV4-1
CDR3nt: TGCGCCAGCAGCCAAGTCCTAGTTTATACTAATGAAAAACTGTTTTTT
CDR3aa: CASSQVLVYTNEKLFF

abundance: .
j_gene: TRBJ2-1
d_gene: TRBD1
v_gene: TRBV2
CDR3nt: TGTGCCAGCACCGAAGGACAGGGGGCCGTCAATGAGCAGTTCTTC
CDR3aa: CASTEGQGAVNEQFF

abundance: .
j_gene: TRBJ2-5
d_gene: .
v_gene: TRBV27
CDR3nt: TGTGCCAGCAGGAGCAACCAAGAGACCCAGTACTTC
CDR3aa: CASRSNQETQYF

abundance: once
j_gene: TRBJ1-4
d_gene: .
v_gene: TRBV4-1
CDR3nt: TGCGCCAGCAGCATACCGGGACAAGAAAAACTGTTTTTT
CDR3aa: CASSIPGQEKLFF

abundance: .
j_gene: TRBJ1-5
d_gene: TRBD1
v_gene: TRBV10-3
CDR3nt: TGTGCCATCAGGGGACAGGGTGGATTGGTAAATCAGCCCCAGCATTTT
CDR3aa: CAIRGQGGLVNQPQHF

abundance: .
j_gene: TRBJ1-2
d_gene: TRBD1
v_gene: TRBV29-1
CDR3nt: TGCAGCGTTGACCAAGACAGGGGGCTCTATGGCTACACCTTC
CDR3aa: CSVDQDRGLYGYTF

abundance: .
j_gene: TRBJ1-1
d_gene: .
v_gene: TRBV7-9
CDR3nt: TGTGCCAGCAGACGAAATGGGGGGAGTACTGAAGCTTTCTTT
CDR3aa: CASRRNGGSTEAFF

abundance: once
j_gene: TRBJ1-1
d_gene: .
v_gene: TRBV5-6
CDR3nt: TGTGCCAGCAGCCCAGGACAGAACACTGAAGCTTTCTTT
CDR3aa: CASSPGQNTEAFF

abundance: .
j_gene: TRBJ2-3
d_gene: TRBD2
v_gene: TRBV5-1
CDR3nt: TGCGCCAGCAGATTGGCTAGCGGGCCCCCAGATACGCAGTATTTT
CDR3aa: CASRLASGPPDTQYF

abundance: .
j_gene: TRBJ2-2
d_gene: TRBD2
v_gene: TRBV7-7
CDR3nt: TGTGCCAGCAGCTTAGGTGGCGGGAGGGCCTTTTCCAACACCGGGGAGCTGTTTTTT
CDR3aa: CASSLGGGRAFSNTGELFF

abundance: .
j_gene: TRBJ2-2
d_gene: TRBD2
v_gene: TRBV5-8
CDR3nt: TGTGCCAGCAGCCCCTACCGGACTAGCGGGATGTCCGGGGAGCTGTTTTTT
CDR3aa: CASSPYRTSGMSGELFF

abundance: .
j_gene: TRBJ1-3
d_gene: .
v_gene: TRBV10-1
CDR3nt: TGCGCCGGGAGAGACCCCGGAAACACCATATATTTT
CDR3aa: CAGRDPGNTIYF

abundance: .
j_gene: TRBJ1-2
d_gene: .
v_gene: TRBV5-1
CDR3nt: TGCGCCAGCAGCCCGTACAGGCAAGCTAACTATGGCTACACCTTC
CDR3aa: CASSPYRQANYGYTF

abundance: once
j_gene: TRBJ2-5
d_gene: TRBD2
v_gene: TRBV10-2
CDR3nt: TGCGCCAGCAGCCCGGTAGGTGCGGGAGGGCCACGAGAGACCCAGTACTTC
CDR3aa: CASSPVGAGGPRETQYF